The present T cell receptor (beta chain) was sequenced within a study of molecular identifiers for immune sequencing clone quantification. TCRdb ran MiXCR on the PCR reads and lists one entry per CDR3 protein. The sample lists 600,000 to 650,000 distinct CDR3 sequences, 20% seen once, with 0.85% in the top ten. This clonotype was counted many times. V shed 9 bases and J 0 bases; nucleotides not matched to a gene: 11. This CDR3 contains 16 residues. The rearrangement links TRBV23-1 to TRBJ2-4; TRBD1 matches 7 bases. TRBV23-1 is recorded as an ORF, its role being uncertain. The sample taken for sequencing was naive CD8+ T cells from blood, with Jurkat cell RNA spiked in. Documented subset: FACS-sorted CD8+CD4-CCR7+CD45RA+ naive T cells. The clonotype was recovered from a human donor in good health. Some libraries in this study had Jurkat cell RNA spiked in. The CDR3 is CASRSDYRGAKNIQYF. The CDR3 nucleotides read TGCGCCAGTCGATCGGATTACAGGGGAGCCAAAAACATTCAGTACTTC.